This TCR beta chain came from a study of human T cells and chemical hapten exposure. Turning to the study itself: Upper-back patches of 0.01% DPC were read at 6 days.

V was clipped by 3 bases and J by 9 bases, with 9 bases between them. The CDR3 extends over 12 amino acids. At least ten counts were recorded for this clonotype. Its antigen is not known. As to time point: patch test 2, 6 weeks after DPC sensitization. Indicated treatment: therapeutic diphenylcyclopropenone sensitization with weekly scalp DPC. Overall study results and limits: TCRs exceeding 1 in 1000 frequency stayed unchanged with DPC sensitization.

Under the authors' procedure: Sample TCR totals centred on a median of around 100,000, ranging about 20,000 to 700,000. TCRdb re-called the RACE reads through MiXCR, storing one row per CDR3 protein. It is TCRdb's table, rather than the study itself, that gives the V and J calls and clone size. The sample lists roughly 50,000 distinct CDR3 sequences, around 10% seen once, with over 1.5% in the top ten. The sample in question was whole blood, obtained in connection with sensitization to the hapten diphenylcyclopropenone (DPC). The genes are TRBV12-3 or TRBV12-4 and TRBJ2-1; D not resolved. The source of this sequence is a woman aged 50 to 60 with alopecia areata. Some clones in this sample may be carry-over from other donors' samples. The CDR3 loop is CASSFPTGEQFF. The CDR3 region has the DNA TGTGCCAGCAGTTTCCCCACCGGTGAGCAGTTCTTC.